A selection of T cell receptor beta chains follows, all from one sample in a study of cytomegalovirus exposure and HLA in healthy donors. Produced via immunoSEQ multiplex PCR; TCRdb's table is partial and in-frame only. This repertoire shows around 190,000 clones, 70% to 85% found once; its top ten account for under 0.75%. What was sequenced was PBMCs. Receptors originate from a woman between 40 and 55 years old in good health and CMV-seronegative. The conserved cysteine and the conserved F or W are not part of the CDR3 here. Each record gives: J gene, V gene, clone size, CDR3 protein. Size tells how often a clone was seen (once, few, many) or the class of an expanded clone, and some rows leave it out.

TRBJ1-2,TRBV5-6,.,ASSFWPTGGIGYT
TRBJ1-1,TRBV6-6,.,ASSYSGSTGRAEAF
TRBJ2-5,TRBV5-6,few,ASRSRGFETQY
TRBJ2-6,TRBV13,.,ASSSQGVLVTGANVLT
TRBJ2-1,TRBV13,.,ASSTRAQLAGVSNEQF
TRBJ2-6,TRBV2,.,ASSESSAGANVLT
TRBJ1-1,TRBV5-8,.,ASSRRTGDYTEAF
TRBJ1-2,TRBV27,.,ASRSPVSGAGYT
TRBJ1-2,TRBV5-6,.,ASSPEGAANYGYT
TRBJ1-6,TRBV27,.,ASSGTGNSYNSPLH
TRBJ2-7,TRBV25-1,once,ASSESGGVSEQY
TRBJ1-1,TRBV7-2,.,ASSVNRGTEAF
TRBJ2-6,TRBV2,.,ASTRDRALSGANVLT
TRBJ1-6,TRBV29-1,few,SVAAGDYNSPLH
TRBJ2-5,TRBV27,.,ASSPIRDTQETQY
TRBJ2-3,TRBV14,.,ASSRLAVGVTDTQY
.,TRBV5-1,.,ASSAAPGQGYEQY
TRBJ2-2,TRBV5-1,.,ASSLPHPGGSTTGELF
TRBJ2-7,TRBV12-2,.,ASRSGGQGYEQY
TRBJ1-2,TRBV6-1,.,ASSQQGAGYGYT
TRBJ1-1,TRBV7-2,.,ASSLASSTEAF
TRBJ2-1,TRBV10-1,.,ASSGSAGGYNEQF
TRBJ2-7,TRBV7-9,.,ASSLHSYEQY
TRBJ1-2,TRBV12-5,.,ASGQAAGGYT
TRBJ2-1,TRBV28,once,ASSSNRVPWNEQF
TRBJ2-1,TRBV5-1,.,ASSYMTGTGTSRLNEQF
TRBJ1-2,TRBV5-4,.,ASSPRVSVHGYT
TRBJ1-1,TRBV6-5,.,ASRDRVDTEAF